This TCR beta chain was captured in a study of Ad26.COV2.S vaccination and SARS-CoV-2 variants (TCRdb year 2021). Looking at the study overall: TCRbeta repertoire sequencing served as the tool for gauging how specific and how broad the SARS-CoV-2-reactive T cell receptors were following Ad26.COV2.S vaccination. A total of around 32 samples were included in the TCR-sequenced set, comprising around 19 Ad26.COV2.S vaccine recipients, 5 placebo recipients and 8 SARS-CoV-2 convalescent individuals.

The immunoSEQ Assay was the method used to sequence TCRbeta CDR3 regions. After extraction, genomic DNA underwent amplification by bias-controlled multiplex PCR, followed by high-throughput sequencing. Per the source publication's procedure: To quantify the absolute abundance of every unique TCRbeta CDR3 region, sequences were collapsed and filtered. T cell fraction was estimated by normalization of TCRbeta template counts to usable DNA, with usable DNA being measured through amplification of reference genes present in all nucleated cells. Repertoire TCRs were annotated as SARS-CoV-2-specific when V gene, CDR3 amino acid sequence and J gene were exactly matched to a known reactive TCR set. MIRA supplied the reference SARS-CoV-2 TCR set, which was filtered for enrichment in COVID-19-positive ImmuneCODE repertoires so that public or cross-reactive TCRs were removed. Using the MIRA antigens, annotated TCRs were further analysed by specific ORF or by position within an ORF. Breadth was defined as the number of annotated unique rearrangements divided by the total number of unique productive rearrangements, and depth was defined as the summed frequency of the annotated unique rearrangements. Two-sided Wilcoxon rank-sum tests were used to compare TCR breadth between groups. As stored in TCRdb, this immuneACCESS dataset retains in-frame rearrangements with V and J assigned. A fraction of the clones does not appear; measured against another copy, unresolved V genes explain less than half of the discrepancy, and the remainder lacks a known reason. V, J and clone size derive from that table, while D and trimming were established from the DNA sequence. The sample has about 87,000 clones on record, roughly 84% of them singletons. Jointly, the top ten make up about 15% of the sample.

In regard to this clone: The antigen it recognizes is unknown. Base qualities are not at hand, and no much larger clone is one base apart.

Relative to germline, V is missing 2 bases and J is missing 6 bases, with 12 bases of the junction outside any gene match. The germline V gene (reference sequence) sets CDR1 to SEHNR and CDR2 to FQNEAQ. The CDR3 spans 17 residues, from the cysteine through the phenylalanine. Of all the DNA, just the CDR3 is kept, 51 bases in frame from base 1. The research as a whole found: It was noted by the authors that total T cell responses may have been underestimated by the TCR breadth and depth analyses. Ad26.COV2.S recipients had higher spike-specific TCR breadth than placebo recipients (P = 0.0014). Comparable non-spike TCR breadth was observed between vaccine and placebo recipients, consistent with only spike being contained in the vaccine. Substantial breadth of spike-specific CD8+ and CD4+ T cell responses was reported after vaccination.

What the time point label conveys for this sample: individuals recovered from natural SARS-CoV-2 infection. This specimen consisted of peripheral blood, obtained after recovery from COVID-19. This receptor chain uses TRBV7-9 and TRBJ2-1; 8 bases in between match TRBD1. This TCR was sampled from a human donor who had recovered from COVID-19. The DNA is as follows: TGTGCCAGCAGCTTAAACGCAGGGGGCCCCCTTGGCAATGAGCAGTTCTTC. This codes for CASSLNAGGPLGNEQFF. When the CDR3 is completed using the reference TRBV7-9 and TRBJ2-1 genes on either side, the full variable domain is DTGVSQNPRHKITKRGQNVTFRCDPISEHNRLYWYRQTLGQGPEFLTYFQNEAQLEKSRLLSDRFSAERPKGSFSTLEIQRTEQGDSAMYLCASSLNAGGPLGNEQFFGPGTRLTVL.